The 30 T cell receptor beta chains in this list originate from one sample, sequenced in a study of shared T cell receptors in the human thymus. Here immunoSEQ multiplex PCR was the method, and the copy in TCRdb shows in-frame clones only, minus some. The repertoire holds 500,000 to 550,000 clones, with approximately 78% as singletons. These same records also appear under a second study, on human thymus T cells.

Input material: thymocytes. These receptors were obtained from a boy under two years old with a congenital heart defect.

V usage is TRBV27 and J usage is TRBJ2-1; 12 nucleotides align to TRBD2. The CDR3 length is 15 residues. CDR1 is MNHEY, CDR2 SMNVEV, per germline (reference sequence). The trim removed 5 bases at V and 8 bases at J, leaving 7 bases unmatched. The CDR3 region is CASSITSGRKDEQFF. CDR3 in DNA: TGTGCCAGCAGTATAACTAGCGGGAGGAAAGATGAGCAGTTCTTC.

The chain employs TRBV15 and TRBJ2-3, with a tentative D call TRBD1 (6 bases). Trimming left V 1 base short and J 0 bases short, with 17 bases between. Per the germline V gene, CDR1 is LNHNV and CDR2 is YYDKDF (reference sequence). The CDR3 spans 18 residues. The CDR3 nucleotides read TGTGCCACCAGCAGAGGCCGGACAGAATTTCCTAGCACAGATACGCAGTATTTT. Translating gives CATSRGRTEFPSTDTQYF.

The chain uses TRBV5-6 and TRBJ1-1; 11 nucleotides align to TRBD1. The CDR3 spans 16 residues. From germline, CDR1 is SGHDT and CDR2 YYEEEE. The ends lost 4 bases at V and 4 bases at J; junction bases unmatched: 9. CDR3 protein: CASSPTDRGQGTEAFF. As DNA, the CDR3 is TGTGCCAGCAGCCCGACGGACAGGGGGCAAGGCACTGAAGCTTTCTTT.

V usage is TRBV10-1 and J usage is TRBJ1-5; tentatively, D is TRBD1 (5 bases). There are 16 residues in the CDR3. Trimming removed 1 base from V and 4 bases from J, with 14 bases in between. Germline CDR1 reads WNHNN; CDR2 reads SYGVQD (reference sequence). The chain's CDR3 is CASSECQGGGNQPQHF. For the CDR3, the DNA is TGCGCCAGCAGTGAGTGCCAGGGAGGAGGGAATCAGCCCCAGCATTTT.

The chain joins TRBV5-6 to TRBJ2-1; D may be TRBD2 (6 bases). CDR3 length: 18 residues. Between the trimmed V and J ends, which lost 2 bases and 1 base, there was a span of 19 bases. CDR1 and CDR2 from the germline V gene are SGHDT and YYEEEE. The CDR3 is CASSFGAGFPLSYNEQFF. The DNA of the CDR3 is TGTGCCAGCAGCTTCGGCGCGGGGTTCCCCCTTTCCTACAATGAGCAGTTCTTC.

The V and J genes are TRBV5-6 and TRBJ2-7, with TRBD2 matching 7 bases. The CDR3 extends over 15 amino acids. Germline CDR1 is SGHDT and CDR2 is YYEEEE. Germline trimming cut 3 bases from V and 4 bases from J; bases unmatched to any gene: 10. The CDR3 DNA follows: TGTGCCAGCAGCTGCGGGGGAGAAGGGAAATACGAGCAGTACTTC. This encodes CASSCGGEGKYEQYF.

The chain recombines TRBV11-2 with TRBJ2-4; D is uncertain. CDR1 and CDR2 (germline): SGHAT, FQNNGV. V lost 6 bases and J 1 base, leaving 10 bases between the germline ends. This CDR3 has 14 residues. CDR3 in amino acids: CASSPRSAKNIQYF. Here the CDR3 DNA reads TGTGCCAGCAGTCCGCGGAGCGCCAAAAACATTCAGTACTTC.

The chain is built from TRBV11-3 and TRBJ1-5; 7 positions agree with TRBD1. The V and J ends lost 5 bases and 0 bases, in that order; junction bases with no gene match: 1. The CDR3 length is 14 residues. Germline V gene data show CDR1 as SGHNT and CDR2 as YENEEA. The CDR3 DNA reads as TGTGCCAGCAGCCGACAGGGTAGCAATCAGCCCCAGCATTTT. Protein product: CASSRQGSNQPQHF.

This clone has just a few counts. This chain connects TRBV5-1 to TRBJ2-5; D possibly corresponds to TRBD1 (6 bases). The CDR3 is made up of 14 amino acids. Between the trimmed V and J ends, which lost 3 bases and 9 bases, there was a span of 18 bases. Germline assignment: CDR1 SGHRS and CDR2 YFSETQ. CDR3 residues: CASSSDAPQGSQYF. The CDR3, as DNA: TGCGCCAGCAGCTCGGACGCCCCGCAGGGGTCCCAGTACTTC.

The rearrangement links TRBV28 to TRBJ2-7; D perhaps matches TRBD2 (5 bases). This CDR3 contains 18 residues. Germline assignment: CDR1 MDHEN and CDR2 SYDVKM. Trimming took off 3 bases at V and 0 bases at J, with 21 bases between the two ends. CDR3 sequence reads: CASSLYLGGRTSSYEQYF. The DNA of the CDR3 is TGTGCCAGCAGTTTGTATTTGGGCGGACGTACTAGCTCCTACGAGCAGTACTTC.

V and J are TRBV28 and TRBJ2-7; maybe TRBD1 (6 bases). V gave up 5 bases and J gave up 3 bases, with 20 bases separating them. Per the germline V gene, CDR1 is MDHEN and CDR2 is SYDVKM. This CDR3 region has 16 residues. The CDR3 region is CASSNSGTQTSYEQYF. The CDR3 region has the DNA TGTGCCAGCAGTAACTCCGGGACACAAACCAGCTACGAGCAGTACTTC.

In this sample, this clone turned up a few times. This rearrangement joins TRBV14 to TRBJ2-1; a possible D gene is TRBD2 (6 bases). The germline V gene encodes CDR1 SGHDN and CDR2 FVKESK. The CDR3 is 12 amino acids. V shed 4 bases and J shed 8 bases, with 9 bases lying between them. Here the CDR3 reads CASSLSGDEQFF. The CDR3 nucleotides read TGTGCCAGCAGCCTTAGCGGCGATGAGCAGTTCTTC.

This chain joins TRBV5-4 and TRBJ2-3; D not resolved. Germline V gives CDR1 SGHNT, CDR2 YYREEE (reference sequence). The V end was cut by 0 bases, the J end by 0 bases, with 5 bases between. CDR3 size: 14 residues. CDR3: CASSLDPSTDTQYF. The CDR3 nucleotides read TGTGCCAGCAGCTTGGATCCTAGCACAGATACGCAGTATTTT. Drawing the rest from reference TRBV5-4 and TRBJ2-3, the complete variable domain is ETGVTQSPTHLIKTRGQQVTLRCSSQSGHNTVSWYQQALGQGPQFIFQYYREEENGRGNFPPRFSGLQFPNYSSELNVNALELDDSALYLCASSLDPSTDTQYFGPGTRLTVL.

This clone appeared a few times. The chain recombines TRBV19 with TRBJ1-2; 8 nucleotides match TRBD1. This CDR3 comprises 13 residues. Germline CDR1 and CDR2: LNHDA and SQIVND (reference sequence). V lost 7 bases to trimming and J lost 4 bases; unmatched junction nucleotides: 5. The DNA for the CDR3 is TGTGCCAGTATAGCAGGGGGCGGCTATGGCTACACCTTC. Translating it yields CASIAGGGYGYTF.

This clone was detected once. The chain recombines TRBV9 with TRBJ2-6; D perhaps matches TRBD1 (5 bases). From germline, CDR1 is SGDLS and CDR2 YYNGEE. V gave up 3 bases and J gave up 0 bases, with 13 bases separating them. The CDR3 has 17 residues. CDR3 in amino acids: CASSATVFTSGANVLTF. The DNA of the CDR3 is TGTGCCAGCAGCGCGACAGTTTTTACCTCTGGGGCCAACGTCCTGACTTTC.

This clone was seen a handful of times. J is TRBJ1-2 and V is TRBV25-1; a possible D gene is TRBD1 (6 bases). V was trimmed by 6 bases and J by 4 bases, leaving 18 bases between them. CDR1 and CDR2 from the germline V gene are MGHDK and SYGVNS. The CDR3 has 15 residues. The CDR3 DNA follows: TGTGCCAGCAGCCAAAGGACAGACCCTAGCTATGGCTACACCTTC. Translation gives CASSQRTDPSYGYTF.

V and J are TRBV4-2 and TRBJ1-2; maybe TRBD1 (6 bases). Germline loops: CDR1 LGHNA, CDR2 YNFKEQ. V dropped 3 bases and J dropped 3 bases, with 17 bases sitting between them. The CDR3 covers 16 residues. CDR3 sequence (DNA): TGTGCCAGCAGCCAGAGGGACAAAAGACGGGACTATGGCTACACCTTC. The encoded protein is CASSQRDKRRDYGYTF.

This clone appeared a few times. The gene calls are TRBV7-2 and TRBJ2-3; D may be TRBD2 (6 bases). V lost 1 base to trimming and J lost 1 base, with 15 bases between them. Germline CDR1 reads SGHTA; CDR2 reads FQGNSA. The CDR3 is 17 residues long. The CDR3 coding sequence is TGTGCCAGCAGCTTAGGCCCCCTACCGGGAGGCACAGATACGCAGTATTTT. This translates into CASSLGPLPGGTDTQYF.

The gene calls are TRBV5-6 and TRBJ1-1; D call uncertain. This CDR3 has 16 residues. Germline V gene data show CDR1 as SGHDT and CDR2 as YYEEEE. Trimming removed 4 bases at V and 1 base at J, with 17 bases between. This chain's CDR3 is CASSPLIWQKNTEAFF. The CDR3 DNA follows: TGTGCCAGCAGCCCCCTTATTTGGCAGAAGAACACTGAAGCTTTCTTT.

This sequence joins TRBV5-8 and TRBJ2-7, with D uncertain. There are 17 residues in the CDR3. Per the germline V gene, CDR1 is SGHTS and CDR2 is YDEGEE. V was shortened by 3 bases and J by 5 bases, with 24 bases between the two germline ends. The CDR3 DNA reads TGTGCCAGCAGCTCCCCCCTAGTTCCCCTACCCCCCGACGAGCAGTACTTC. It translates to CASSSPLVPLPPDEQYF.

This chain connects TRBV4-3 to TRBJ1-5, with TRBD1 as a possible D gene (6 bases). V was shortened by 0 bases and J by 2 bases, with 8 bases between the two germline ends. This CDR3 comprises 15 residues. Looked up from germline, CDR1 is LGHNA and CDR2 is YSLEER. CDR3 loop: CASSQDGGGNQPQHF. For the CDR3, the DNA is TGCGCCAGCAGCCAAGATGGGGGCGGCAATCAGCCCCAGCATTTT.

The chain joins TRBV6-6 to TRBJ2-5; 10 positions agree with TRBD2. Per germline, CDR1 MNHNY and CDR2 SVGAGI (reference sequence). Trimming cost V 7 bases and J 4 bases; bases outside gene matches: 3. The CDR3 consists of 13 residues. The CDR3 is CASTKREGETQYF. CDR3 coding DNA: TGTGCCAGCACTAAGCGGGAGGGAGAGACCCAGTACTTC.

V usage is TRBV6-5 and J usage is TRBJ2-5; D unclear. V lost 2 bases and J lost 5, with 12 bases in between. CDR3 length: 14 residues. From germline, CDR1 is MNHEY and CDR2 SVGAGI. CDR3 nucleotide sequence: TGTGCCAGCAGTTACAGTAATCGGTACGAGACCCAGTACTTC. Protein sequence: CASSYSNRYETQYF.

The V gene is TRBV10-2, the J gene TRBJ1-2; maybe TRBD1 (6 bases). CDR1 is WSHSY, CDR2 SAAADI, per germline. The CDR3 length is 15 residues. The V end was cut by 1 base, the J end by 1 base, with 10 bases between. The CDR3 DNA sequence: TGCGCCAGCAGTGAGTTTAAACAGGGTAACTATGGCTACACCTTC. Protein sequence: CASSEFKQGNYGYTF.

V and J are TRBV5-5 and TRBJ1-5; D is ambiguous. This CDR3 has 13 amino acids. In germline, CDR1 is SGHKS, CDR2 YYEKEE (reference sequence). V dropped 1 base and J dropped 4 bases, with 6 bases sitting between them. This CDR3 reads CASSLRGNQPQHF. The CDR3 DNA is TGTGCCAGCAGCTTGAGAGGGAATCAGCCCCAGCATTTT.

The chain links TRBV7-2 to TRBJ2-7, with 7 bases that match TRBD2. This CDR3 spans 16 amino acids. V lost 5 bases, J lost 0 bases, and 10 bases stayed unmatched. Germline CDR1 is SGHTA and CDR2 is FQGNSA. Here the CDR3 DNA reads TGTGCCAGCAGCCGACTAGCCCGGTCCAGCTCCTACGAGCAGTACTTC. Its translation is CASSRLARSSSYEQYF.

This clone has a handful of counts. V and J are TRBV6-6 and TRBJ1-3, with D uncertain. Germline V lookup: CDR1 MNHNY, CDR2 SVGAGI (reference sequence). The CDR3 is made up of 11 amino acids. V gave up 6 bases and J gave up 5 bases, with 5 bases separating them. The CDR3 is CASRQRNTIYF. In DNA, the CDR3 is TGTGCCAGCAGACAGAGAAACACCATATATTTT.

The chain recombines TRBV11-2 with TRBJ2-2; 14 bases map to TRBD2. The germline V gene encodes CDR1 SGHAT and CDR2 FQNNGV. Trimming cost V 1 base and J 1 base; bases outside gene matches: 2. This CDR3 is 18 amino acids long. DNA for the CDR3: TGTGCCAGCAGCTTAGTGGGACTAGCGGGAGAGAACACCGGGGAGCTGTTTTTT. Its translation: CASSLVGLAGENTGELFF.

The rearrangement uses TRBV11-3 and TRBJ2-5; D is uncertain. The CDR3 sequence is 13 residues long. V was shortened by 1 base and J by 4 bases, with 7 bases between the two germline ends. Per the germline V gene, CDR1 is SGHNT and CDR2 is YENEEA. CDR3 in amino acids: CASSLAPGETQYF. DNA of the CDR3: TGTGCCAGCAGCTTAGCTCCGGGAGAGACCCAGTACTTC.

This clone was counted only a few times. The chain combines TRBV4-1 with TRBJ2-7, with a weak D call TRBD2 (6 bases). V shed 3 bases and J shed 0 bases, with 15 bases lying between them. CDR3 length: 16 residues. Germline V CDR1 and CDR2: MGHRA, YSYEKL. The CDR3 loop reads CASSHIFSGSSYEQYF. CDR3 coding DNA: TGCGCCAGCAGCCATATATTTAGCGGAAGCTCCTACGAGCAGTACTTC.